This is a list of T cell receptor beta chains from one sample in a study of shared clonotypes between healthy human individuals. Sequenced by immunoSEQ multiplex PCR; TCRdb stores in-frame clones only, minus some. Of around 510,000 clones detected, around 96% appear once; the ten largest clones hold 0.055% to 0.075%. Sequencing used naive CD4+ T cells sorted from blood. Receptor source: a woman aged 30 to 39 in good health. Each CDR3 is given with its conserved first and last residue. The D gene is left open where the match is weak. Clone size is shown for a subset of rows, as once, few, many or a class of expanded clone.

J	size	D	V	CDR3	DNA
TRBJ1-2	NA	NA	TRBV28	CASGELRGLDYGYTF	TGTGCCAGCGGCGAGTTACGGGGGCTGGACTATGGCTACACCTTC
TRBJ2-5	few	TRBD2	TRBV2	CASSDFSGSLETQYF	TGTGCCAGCAGTGACTTTAGCGGGAGCTTGGAGACCCAGTACTTC
TRBJ1-4	NA	TRBD1	TRBV10-2	CASSRGRVANEKLFF	TGCGCCAGCAGCAGGGGGCGGGTTGCTAATGAAAAACTGTTTTTT
TRBJ1-5	NA	TRBD1	TRBV5-6	CASSLFQGDQPQHF	TGTGCCAGCAGCTTGTTTCAGGGGGATCAGCCCCAGCATTTT
TRBJ1-2	NA	NA	TRBV10-3	CAITDRLSNYGYTF	TGTGCCATCACCGACCGTCTCTCTAACTATGGCTACACCTTC
TRBJ2-5	NA	NA	TRBV2	CASSRDPTLGEQYF	TGTGCCAGCAGCCGGGACCCAACCCTGGGGGAGCAGTACTTC
TRBJ1-5	NA	NA	TRBV18	CASSLTGHPEQPQHF	TGTGCCAGCTCACTCACGGGACACCCTGAGCAGCCCCAGCATTTT
TRBJ2-5	NA	TRBD2	TRBV4-1	CASSQDRSPLAGDAQMRTQYF	TGCGCCAGCAGCCAAGATCGGTCCCCGCTAGCGGGGGATGCCCAAATGAGGACCCAGTACTTC
TRBJ1-4	NA	NA	TRBV10-1	CASSESTGRRLFF	TGCGCCAGCAGTGAGTCGACAGGCCGACGGCTGTTTTTT
TRBJ1-2	few	TRBD1	TRBV5-4	CASSLDRGNYGYTF	TGTGCCAGCAGCTTGGACAGGGGGAACTATGGCTACACCTTC
TRBJ1-5	NA	TRBD1	TRBV28	CASSFTLGQGVGKPQHF	TGTGCCAGCAGTTTTACCCTCGGACAGGGGGTAGGTAAGCCCCAGCATTTT
TRBJ1-5	NA	TRBD1	TRBV4-1	CASSHDRGNQPQHF	TGCGCCAGCAGCCACGACAGGGGCAATCAGCCCCAGCATTTT
TRBJ1-2	NA	TRBD1	TRBV30	CAWSTRLRDSSNYGYTF	TGTGCCTGGAGTACTAGACTACGGGACAGTTCAAACTATGGCTACACCTTC
TRBJ1-3	NA	TRBD1	TRBV19	CASSQTGLGNTIYF	TGTGCCAGTAGCCAGACAGGGCTTGGAAACACCATATATTTT
TRBJ2-1	once	NA	TRBV5-6	CASSGTNNEQFF	TGTGCCAGCAGCGGAACAAACAATGAGCAGTTCTTC
TRBJ2-7	NA	NA	TRBV19	CASSSQGYEQYF	TGTGCCAGTAGTAGCCAGGGGTACGAGCAGTACTTC
TRBJ2-7	NA	NA	TRBV28	CASSPPLLTYEQYF	TGTGCCAGCAGCCCCCCGCTCCTAACCTACGAGCAGTACTTC
TRBJ2-7	NA	NA	TRBV6-6	CASSGASARSYEQYF	TGTGCCAGCAGTGGAGCTAGCGCGCGCTCCTACGAGCAGTACTTC
TRBJ1-1	NA	NA	TRBV4-1	CASSHRLGQIRDTEAFF	TGCGCCAGCAGCCACAGACTAGGACAGATTCGGGACACTGAAGCTTTCTTT
TRBJ1-5	NA	NA	TRBV5-1	CASSSGPARQPQHF	TGCGCCAGCAGTTCCGGGCCCGCCCGACAGCCCCAGCATTTT
TRBJ2-7	NA	NA	TRBV19	CASSSDRTAFSYEQYF	TGTGCCAGTAGTTCCGACAGGACAGCGTTCTCCTACGAGCAGTACTTC
TRBJ1-5	NA	NA	TRBV5-8	CASSLRGYSNQPQHF	TGTGCCAGCAGCTTGAGGGGATATAGCAATCAGCCCCAGCATTTT
TRBJ2-7	NA	NA	TRBV5-1	CASSLADLGSYEQYF	TGCGCCAGCAGCTTGGCAGACCTTGGCTCCTACGAGCAGTACTTC
TRBJ1-5	NA	NA	TRBV19	CASSPVVGQPQHF	TGTGCCAGTAGTCCCGTTGTGGGGCAGCCCCAGCATTTT
TRBJ1-2	NA	TRBD1	TRBV29-1	CSVESRTGSSYGYTF	TGCAGCGTTGAGTCCCGGACAGGGTCTAGCTATGGCTACACCTTC
TRBJ2-2	NA	NA	TRBV15	CATSRDNQGSGELFF	TGTGCCACCAGCAGAGATAATCAGGGCTCCGGGGAGCTGTTTTTT
TRBJ1-5	NA	TRBD1	TRBV19	CASSETGGGGQPQHF	TGTGCCAGTAGCGAAACAGGGGGCGGTGGTCAGCCCCAGCATTTT
TRBJ2-3	NA	NA	TRBV19	CASSTNRARADTQYF	TGTGCCAGTAGTACGAATCGGGCGAGGGCAGATACGCAGTATTTT
TRBJ2-1	NA	TRBD1	TRBV5-1	CASSWGQGARSNEQFF	TGCGCCAGCAGCTGGGGACAGGGGGCTCGATCCAATGAGCAGTTCTTC
TRBJ1-1	NA	NA	TRBV4-1	CASSQEITGWTEAFF	TGCGCCAGCAGCCAAGAGATAACGGGCTGGACTGAAGCTTTCTTT